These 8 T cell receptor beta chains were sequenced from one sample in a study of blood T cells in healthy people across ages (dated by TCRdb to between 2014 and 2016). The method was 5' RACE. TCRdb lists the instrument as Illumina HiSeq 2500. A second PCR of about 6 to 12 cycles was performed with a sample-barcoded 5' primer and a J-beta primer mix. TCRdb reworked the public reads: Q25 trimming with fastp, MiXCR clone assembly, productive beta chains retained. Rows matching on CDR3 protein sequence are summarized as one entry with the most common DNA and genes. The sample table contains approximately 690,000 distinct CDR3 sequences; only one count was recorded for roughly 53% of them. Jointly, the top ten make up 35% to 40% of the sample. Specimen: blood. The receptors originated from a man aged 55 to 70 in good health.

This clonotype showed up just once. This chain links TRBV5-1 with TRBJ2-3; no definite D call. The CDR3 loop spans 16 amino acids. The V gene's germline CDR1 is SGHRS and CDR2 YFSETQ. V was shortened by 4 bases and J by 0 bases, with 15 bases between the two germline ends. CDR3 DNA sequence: TGCGCCAGCAGCACGTCTGGGGATTCTAGCACAGATACGCAGTATTTT. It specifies CASSTSGDSSTDTQYF.

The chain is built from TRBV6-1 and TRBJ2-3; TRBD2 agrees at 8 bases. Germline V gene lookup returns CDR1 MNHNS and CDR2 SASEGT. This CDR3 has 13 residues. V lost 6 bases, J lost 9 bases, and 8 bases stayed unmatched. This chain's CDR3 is CASSTGTRRTQYF. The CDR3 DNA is TGTGCCAGCAGCACCGGGACTAGGAGGACGCAGTATTTT.

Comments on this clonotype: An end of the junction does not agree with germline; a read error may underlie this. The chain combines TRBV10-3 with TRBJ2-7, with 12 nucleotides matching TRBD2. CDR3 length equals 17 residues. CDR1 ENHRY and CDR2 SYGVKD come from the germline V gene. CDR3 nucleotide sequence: TGTGCCGTCAGTGAGTCTAAAACTAGCGGGGGGATCTACGAGCAGTACTTC. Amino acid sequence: CAVSESKTSGGIYEQYF.

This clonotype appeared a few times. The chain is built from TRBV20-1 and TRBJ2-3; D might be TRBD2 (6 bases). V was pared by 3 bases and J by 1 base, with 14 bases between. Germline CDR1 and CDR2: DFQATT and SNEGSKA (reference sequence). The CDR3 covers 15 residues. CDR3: CSARLPAGGTDTQYF. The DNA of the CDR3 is TGCAGTGCTAGGTTGCCAGCGGGCGGCACAGATACGCAGTATTTT.

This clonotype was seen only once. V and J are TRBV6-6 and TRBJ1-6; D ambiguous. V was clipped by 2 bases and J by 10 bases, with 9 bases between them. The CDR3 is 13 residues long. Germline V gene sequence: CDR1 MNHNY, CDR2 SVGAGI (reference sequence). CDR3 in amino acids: CASSYQDQSPLHF. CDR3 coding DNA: TGTGCCAGCAGTTACCAGGATCAATCACCCCTCCACTTT.

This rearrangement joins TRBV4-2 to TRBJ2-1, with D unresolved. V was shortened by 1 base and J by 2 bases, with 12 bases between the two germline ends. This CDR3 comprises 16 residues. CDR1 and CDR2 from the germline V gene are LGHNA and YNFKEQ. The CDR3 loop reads CASSQVVTAPYNEQFF. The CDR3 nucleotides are TGTGCCAGCAGCCAAGTCGTGACGGCGCCCTACAATGAGCAGTTCTTC.

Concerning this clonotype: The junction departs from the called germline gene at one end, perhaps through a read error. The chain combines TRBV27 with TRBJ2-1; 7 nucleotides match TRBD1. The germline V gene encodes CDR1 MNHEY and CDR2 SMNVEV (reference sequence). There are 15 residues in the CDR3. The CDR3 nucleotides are TGTACCAGCAGTTTATCCAGGGGGAAGGGTACTGAGCAGTTCTTC. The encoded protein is CTSSLSRGKGTEQFF.

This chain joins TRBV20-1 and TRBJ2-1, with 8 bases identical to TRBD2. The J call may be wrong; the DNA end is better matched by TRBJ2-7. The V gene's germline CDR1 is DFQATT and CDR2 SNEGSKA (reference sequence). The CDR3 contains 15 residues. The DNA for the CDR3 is TGCAGTGCTAGGGGCGGGGGGACCTCCTACAATGAGCAGTACTTC. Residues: CSARGGGTSYNEQYF.